A single T cell receptor (beta chain) is shown here with its context. The antigen is unknown. Overall study findings and caveats: Tumor Tregs overlapped most with tumor, then blood, naive CD4+ cells. Whole repertoires were not studied in the larger cohort, only one V-J beta rearrangement.

Constant-region reverse primers amplified full-length variable regions, followed by semi-nested Nested Universal Primer A PCR. TCRdb independently ran MiXCR on the 5' RACE reads; one entry per CDR3 protein. The sample contains approximately 31,000 distinct CDR3 sequences, under 30% of which appear only once. The CDR3 sequence is 14 residues long. The V and J ends lost 4 bases and 3 bases respectively, with 11 bases between them. Germline V gene sequence: CDR1 SGHTA, CDR2 FQGTGA. Sequences were obtained from naive CD4+ T cells sorted from a lymph node. This sample's subset: naive CD4+ T cells, CD4+CD45RA+CD25-. This receptor was taken from a female donor with breast cancer. V and J are TRBV7-3 and TRBJ2-3; possibly TRBD1 for D (7 bases). The CDR3 loop reads CASSSTGRTDTQYF. CDR3 bases: TGTGCCAGCAGCTCGACAGGGAGGACAGATACGCAGTATTTT.